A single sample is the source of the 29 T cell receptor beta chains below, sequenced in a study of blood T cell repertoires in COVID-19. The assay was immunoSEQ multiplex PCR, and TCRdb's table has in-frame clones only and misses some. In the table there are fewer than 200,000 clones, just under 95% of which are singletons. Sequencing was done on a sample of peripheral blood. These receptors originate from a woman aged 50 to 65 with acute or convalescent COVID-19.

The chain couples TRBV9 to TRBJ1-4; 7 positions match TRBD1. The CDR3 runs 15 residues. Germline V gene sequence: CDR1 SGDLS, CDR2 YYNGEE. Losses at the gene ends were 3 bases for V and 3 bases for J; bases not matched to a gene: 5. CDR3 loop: CASSEETGSNEKLFF. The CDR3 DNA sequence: TGTGCCAGCAGCGAGGAGACAGGGTCTAATGAAAAACTGTTTTTT.

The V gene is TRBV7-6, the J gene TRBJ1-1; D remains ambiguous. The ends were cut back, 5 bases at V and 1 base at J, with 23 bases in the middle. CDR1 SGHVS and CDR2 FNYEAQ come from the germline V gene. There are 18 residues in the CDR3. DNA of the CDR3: TGTGCCAGCAGCCCAAAGGTCGGATTTGGCGGATGGAACACTGAAGCTTTCTTT. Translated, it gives CASSPKVGFGGWNTEAFF.

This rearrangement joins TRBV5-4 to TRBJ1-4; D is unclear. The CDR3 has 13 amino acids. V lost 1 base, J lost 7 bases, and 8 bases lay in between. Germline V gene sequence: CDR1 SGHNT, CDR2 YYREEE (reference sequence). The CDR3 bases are TGTGCCAGCAGCTTGAAGGGAGGTGAAAAACTGTTTTTT. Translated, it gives CASSLKGGEKLFF.

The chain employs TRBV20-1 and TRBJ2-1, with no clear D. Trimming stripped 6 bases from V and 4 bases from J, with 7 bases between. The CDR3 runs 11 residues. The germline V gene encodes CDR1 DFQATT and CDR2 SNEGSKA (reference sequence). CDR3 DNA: TGCAGTGCGGTACTTTACAATGAGCAGTTCTTC. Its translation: CSAVLYNEQFF.

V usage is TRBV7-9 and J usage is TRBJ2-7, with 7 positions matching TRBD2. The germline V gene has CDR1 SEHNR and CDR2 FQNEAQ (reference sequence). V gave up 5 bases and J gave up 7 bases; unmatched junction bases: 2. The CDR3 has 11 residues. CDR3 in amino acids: CASSRGGEQYF. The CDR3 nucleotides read TGTGCCAGCAGCCGGGGAGGGGAGCAGTACTTC.

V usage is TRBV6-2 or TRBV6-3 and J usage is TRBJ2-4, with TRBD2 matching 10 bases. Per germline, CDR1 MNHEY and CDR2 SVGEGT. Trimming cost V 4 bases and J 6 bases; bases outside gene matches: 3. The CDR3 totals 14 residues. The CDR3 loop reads CASSLPSGRNIQYF. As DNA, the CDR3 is TGTGCCAGCAGTTTACCTAGCGGGAGAAACATTCAGTACTTC.

The CDR3 loop is CASSQDTGAIEAFF. Here the CDR3 DNA reads TGTGCCAGCAGCCAAGATACAGGGGCCATCGAAGCTTTCTTT. The gene calls are TRBV4-2 and TRBJ1-1; TRBD1 matches 7 bases. J was trimmed by 8 bases and V by 0 bases; bases with no gene match: 6. The CDR3 extends over 14 amino acids. From germline, CDR1 is LGHNA and CDR2 YNFKEQ.

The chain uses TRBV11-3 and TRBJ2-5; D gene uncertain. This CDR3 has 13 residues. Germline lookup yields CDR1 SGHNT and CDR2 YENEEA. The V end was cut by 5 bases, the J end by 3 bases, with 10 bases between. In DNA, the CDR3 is TGTGCCAGCAGCCTTACGGGTGAAGAGACCCAGTACTTC. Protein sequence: CASSLTGEETQYF.

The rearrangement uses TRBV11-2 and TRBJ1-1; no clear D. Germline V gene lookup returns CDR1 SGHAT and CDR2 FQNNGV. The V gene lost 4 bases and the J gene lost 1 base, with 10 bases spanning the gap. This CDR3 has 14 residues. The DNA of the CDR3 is TGTGCCAGCAGCTCCGTATCGGGGAACACTGAAGCTTTCTTT. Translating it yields CASSSVSGNTEAFF.

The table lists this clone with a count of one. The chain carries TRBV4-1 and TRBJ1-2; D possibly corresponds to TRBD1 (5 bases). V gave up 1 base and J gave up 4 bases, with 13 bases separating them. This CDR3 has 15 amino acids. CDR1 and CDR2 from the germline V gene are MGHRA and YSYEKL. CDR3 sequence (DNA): TGCGCCAGCAGCCAAGGGCGGGGCGGTGGCTATGGCTACACCTTC. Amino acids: CASSQGRGGGYGYTF.

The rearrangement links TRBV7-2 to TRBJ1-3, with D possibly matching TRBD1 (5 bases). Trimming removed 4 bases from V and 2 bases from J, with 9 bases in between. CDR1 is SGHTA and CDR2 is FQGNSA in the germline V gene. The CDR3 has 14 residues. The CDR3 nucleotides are TGTGCCAGCAGCTCGGGACTCACTGGAAACACCATATATTTT. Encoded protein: CASSSGLTGNTIYF.

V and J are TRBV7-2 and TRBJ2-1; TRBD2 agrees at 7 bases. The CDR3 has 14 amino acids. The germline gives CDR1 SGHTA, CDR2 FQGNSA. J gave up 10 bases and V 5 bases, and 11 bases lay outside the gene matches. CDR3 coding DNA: TGTGCCAGCAGCATCCCGGGAGCGGGATCCGAGCAGTTCTTC. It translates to CASSIPGAGSEQFF.

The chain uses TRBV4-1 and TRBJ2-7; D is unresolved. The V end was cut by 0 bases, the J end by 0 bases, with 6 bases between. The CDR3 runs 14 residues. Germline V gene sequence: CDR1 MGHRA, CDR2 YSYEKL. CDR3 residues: CASSQDISSYEQYF. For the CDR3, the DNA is TGCGCCAGCAGCCAAGATATCAGCTCCTACGAGCAGTACTTC.

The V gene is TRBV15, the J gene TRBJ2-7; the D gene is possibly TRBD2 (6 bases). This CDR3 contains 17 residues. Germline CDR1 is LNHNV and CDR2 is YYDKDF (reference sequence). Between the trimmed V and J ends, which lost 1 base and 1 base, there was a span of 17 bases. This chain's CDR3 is CATSRGIGTPDSYEQYF. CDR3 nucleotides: TGTGCCACCAGCAGAGGGATTGGGACTCCAGATTCCTACGAGCAGTACTTC.

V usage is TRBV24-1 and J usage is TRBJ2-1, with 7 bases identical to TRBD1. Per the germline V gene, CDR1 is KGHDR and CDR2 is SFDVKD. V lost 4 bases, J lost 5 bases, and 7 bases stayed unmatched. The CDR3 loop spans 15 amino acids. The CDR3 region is CATSDLGQMDNEQFF. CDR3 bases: TGTGCCACCAGTGACTTGGGACAGATGGACAATGAGCAGTTCTTC.

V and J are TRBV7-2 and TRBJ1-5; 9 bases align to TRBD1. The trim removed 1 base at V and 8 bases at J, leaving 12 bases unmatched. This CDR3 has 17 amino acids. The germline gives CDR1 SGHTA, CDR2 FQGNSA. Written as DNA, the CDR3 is TGTGCCAGCAGCTTAGAGTGGGGACAGGGTCTTATGGAGCCCCAGCATTTT. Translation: CASSLEWGQGLMEPQHF.

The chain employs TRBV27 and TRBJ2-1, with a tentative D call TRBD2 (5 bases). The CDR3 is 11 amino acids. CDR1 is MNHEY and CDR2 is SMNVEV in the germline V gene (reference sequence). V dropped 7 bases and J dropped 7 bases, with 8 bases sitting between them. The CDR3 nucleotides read TGTGCCAGCACCGAGGGAAATGAGCAGTTCTTC. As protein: CASTEGNEQFF.

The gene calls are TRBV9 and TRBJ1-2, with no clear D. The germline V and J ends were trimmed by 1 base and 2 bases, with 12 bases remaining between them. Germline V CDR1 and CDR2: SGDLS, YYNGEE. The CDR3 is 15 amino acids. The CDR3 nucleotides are TGTGCCAGCAGCGTATCTTCTTGGGAGAACTATGGCTACACCTTC. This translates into CASSVSSWENYGYTF.

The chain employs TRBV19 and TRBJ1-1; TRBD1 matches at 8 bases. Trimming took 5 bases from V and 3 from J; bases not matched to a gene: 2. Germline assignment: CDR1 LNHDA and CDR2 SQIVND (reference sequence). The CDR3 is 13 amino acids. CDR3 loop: CASSPTGDTEAFF. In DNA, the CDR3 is TGTGCCAGTAGTCCGACAGGGGACACTGAAGCTTTCTTT.

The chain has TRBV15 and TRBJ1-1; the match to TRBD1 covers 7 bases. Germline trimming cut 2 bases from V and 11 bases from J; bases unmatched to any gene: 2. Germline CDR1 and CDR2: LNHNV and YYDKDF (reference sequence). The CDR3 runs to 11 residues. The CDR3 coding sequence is TGTGCCACCAGCAGACTGGGACAGGCTTTCTTT. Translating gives CATSRLGQAFF. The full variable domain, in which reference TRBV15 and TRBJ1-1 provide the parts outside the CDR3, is DAMVIQNPRYQVTQFGKPVTLSCSQTLNHNVMYWYQQKSSQAPKLLFHYYDKDFNNEADTPDNFQSRRPNTSFCFLDIRSPGLGDTAMYLCATSRLGQAFFGQGTRLTVV.

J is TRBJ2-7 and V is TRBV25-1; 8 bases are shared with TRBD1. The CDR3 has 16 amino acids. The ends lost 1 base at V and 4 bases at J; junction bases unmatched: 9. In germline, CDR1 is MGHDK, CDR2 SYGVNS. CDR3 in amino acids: CASSEFDPDRVYEQYF. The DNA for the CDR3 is TGTGCCAGCAGTGAATTTGACCCGGACAGGGTGTACGAGCAGTACTTC.

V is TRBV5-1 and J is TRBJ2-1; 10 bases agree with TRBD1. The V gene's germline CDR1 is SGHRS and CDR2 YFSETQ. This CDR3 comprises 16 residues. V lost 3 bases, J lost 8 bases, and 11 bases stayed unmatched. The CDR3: CASSSWGTGVRDEQFF. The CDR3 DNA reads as TGCGCCAGCAGCTCATGGGGGACAGGGGTACGAGATGAGCAGTTCTTC. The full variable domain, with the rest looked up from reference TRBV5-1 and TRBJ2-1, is KAGVTQTPRYLIKTRGQQVTLSCSPISGHRSVSWYQQTPGQGLQFLFEYFSETQRNKGNFPGRFSGRQFSNSRSEMNVSTLELGDSALYLCASSSWGTGVRDEQFFGPGTRLTVL.

CDR3 in DNA: TGCAGTGCTAGTTCGGGGTCCGCAGGGGATGAGCAGTTCTTC. Translated, it gives CSASSGSAGDEQFF. The chain uses TRBV20-1 and TRBJ2-1; D possibly corresponds to TRBD1 (6 bases). The V gene's germline CDR1 is DFQATT and CDR2 SNEGSKA (reference sequence). V lost 3 bases, J lost 8 bases, and 17 bases lay in between. The length of the CDR3 is 14 residues.

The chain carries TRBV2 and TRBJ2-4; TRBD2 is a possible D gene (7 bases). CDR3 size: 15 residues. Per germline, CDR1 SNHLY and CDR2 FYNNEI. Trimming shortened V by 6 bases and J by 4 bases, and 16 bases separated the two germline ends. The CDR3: CASRKGGVAKNIQYF. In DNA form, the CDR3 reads TGTGCCAGCAGAAAAGGGGGGGTCGCTAAAAACATTCAGTACTTC.

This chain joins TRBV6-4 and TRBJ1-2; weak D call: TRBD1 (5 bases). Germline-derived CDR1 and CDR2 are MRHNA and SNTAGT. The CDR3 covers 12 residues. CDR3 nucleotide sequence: TGTACCGCCCGGGACTCATCTTATGGCTACACCTTC. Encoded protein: CTARDSSYGYTF.

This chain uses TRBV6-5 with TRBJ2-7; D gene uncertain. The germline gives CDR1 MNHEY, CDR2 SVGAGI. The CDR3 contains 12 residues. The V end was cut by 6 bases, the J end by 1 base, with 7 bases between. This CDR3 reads CASRGFSYEQYF. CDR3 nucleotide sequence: TGTGCCAGCAGGGGCTTTTCCTACGAGCAGTACTTC.

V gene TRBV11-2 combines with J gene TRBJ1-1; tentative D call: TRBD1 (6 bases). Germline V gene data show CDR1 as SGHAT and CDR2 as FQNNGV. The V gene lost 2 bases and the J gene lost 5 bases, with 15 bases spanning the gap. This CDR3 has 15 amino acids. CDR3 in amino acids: CASSLSPGVQTEAFF. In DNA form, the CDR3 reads TGTGCCAGCAGCTTAAGTCCAGGGGTCCAAACTGAAGCTTTCTTT. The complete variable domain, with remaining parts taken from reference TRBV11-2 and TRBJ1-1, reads EAGVAQSPRYKIIEKRQSVAFWCNPISGHATLYWYQQILGQGPKLLIQFQNNGVVDDSQLPKDRFSAERLKGVDSTLKIQPAKLEDSAVYLCASSLSPGVQTEAFFGQGTRLTVV.

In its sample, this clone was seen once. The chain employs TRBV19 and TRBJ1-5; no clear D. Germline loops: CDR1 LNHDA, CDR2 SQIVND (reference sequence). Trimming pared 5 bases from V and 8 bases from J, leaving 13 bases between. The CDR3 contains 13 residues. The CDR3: CASSFLSAEPQHF. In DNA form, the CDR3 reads TGTGCCAGTAGTTTCCTATCGGCGGAGCCCCAGCATTTT.

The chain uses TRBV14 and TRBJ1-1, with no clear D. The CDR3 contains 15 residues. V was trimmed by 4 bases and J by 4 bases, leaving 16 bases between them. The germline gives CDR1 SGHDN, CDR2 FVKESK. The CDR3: CASSPAAVQSTEAFF. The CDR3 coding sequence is TGTGCCAGCAGCCCAGCGGCCGTACAGAGCACTGAAGCTTTCTTT.